These 25 T cell receptor beta chains share one sample of origin, sequenced in a study of blood T cell repertoires in COVID-19. The method was immunoSEQ multiplex PCR; TCRdb's version includes in-frame clones alone and lacks a portion of them. The sample contains some 150,000 clones, about 86% of which appear only once. Material: peripheral blood. Receptors originate from a man between 65 and 79 years old with acute or convalescent COVID-19.

This chain connects TRBV19 to TRBJ1-1; TRBD1 aligns across 11 bases. The CDR3 has 15 amino acids. V was pared by 3 bases and J by 4 bases, with 4 bases of the junction left unmatched. Looked up from germline, CDR1 is LNHDA and CDR2 is SQIVND (reference sequence). CDR3 sequence: CASSIAGTGGTEAFF. As DNA, the CDR3 is TGTGCCAGTAGTATCGCCGGGACAGGGGGCACTGAAGCTTTCTTT.

A single count supports this clone. The chain employs TRBV14 and TRBJ2-7, with TRBD2 identical over 8 bases. The CDR3 extends over 17 amino acids. Germline-derived CDR1 and CDR2 are SGHDN and FVKESK. V was pared by 0 bases and J by 5 bases, with 12 bases of the junction left unmatched. CDR3 residues: CASSQDILGTRIDEQYF. CDR3 nucleotide sequence: TGTGCCAGCAGCCAAGACATCCTTGGGACTAGAATAGACGAGCAGTACTTC.

J is TRBJ1-2 and V is TRBV28, with TRBD1 matching over 8 bases. This CDR3 has 15 residues. The germline V gene has CDR1 MDHEN and CDR2 SYDVKM. The V gene end was trimmed by 2 bases and the J gene end by 4 bases; junction bases not matched to a gene: 6. The CDR3 region has the DNA TGTGCCAGCAGTTTAACGGCAGGGGGCAGCTATGGCTACACCTTC. It translates to CASSLTAGGSYGYTF.

The chain couples TRBV4-2 to TRBJ2-3; the D gene is possibly TRBD2 (6 bases). V was pared by 0 bases and J by 1 base, with 11 bases between. CDR3 size: 16 residues. Germline V gene lookup returns CDR1 LGHNA and CDR2 YNFKEQ. The CDR3 DNA sequence: TGTGCCAGCAGCCAAGATGCGCCTAGCGGCACAGATACGCAGTATTTT. This gives the protein CASSQDAPSGTDTQYF.

The table lists this clone with many counts. This rearrangement joins TRBV10-3 to TRBJ2-3; 9 nucleotides agree with TRBD2. The CDR3 spans 16 residues. V shed 3 bases and J 6 bases; nucleotides not matched to a gene: 10. Germline V lookup: CDR1 ENHRY, CDR2 SYGVKD. In DNA, the CDR3 is TGTGCCATCAGTGACTCTCCAGCGGGAGGACGGGATACGCAGTATTTT. The encoded protein is CAISDSPAGGRDTQYF.

The chain is built from TRBV27 and TRBJ1-3; D gene ambiguous. Trimming stripped 2 bases from V and 0 bases from J, with 8 bases between. This CDR3 spans 15 amino acids. Germline lookup yields CDR1 MNHEY and CDR2 SMNVEV (reference sequence). The CDR3 is CASSLAGNSGNTIYF. In nucleotides, the CDR3 is TGTGCCAGCAGTTTAGCAGGAAACTCTGGAAACACCATATATTTT.

The chain uses TRBV7-6 and TRBJ2-3, with TRBD2 identical over 12 bases. After removal of 4 bases from V and 3 bases from J, the junction contained 5 bases not matched to a gene. The CDR3 has 16 amino acids. The germline gives CDR1 SGHVS, CDR2 FNYEAQ. The CDR3 bases are TGTGCCAGCAGCTCGTTCACTAGCGGGAGGACAGATACGCAGTATTTT. This encodes CASSSFTSGRTDTQYF.

V is TRBV3-1 (or the pseudogene TRBV3-2) and J is TRBJ2-7; D possibly corresponds to TRBD2 (6 bases). V lost 4 bases to trimming and J lost 3 bases, with 10 bases between them. The CDR3 consists of 13 residues. In germline, CDR1 is LGHDT, CDR2 YNNKEL (reference sequence). The CDR3 region has the DNA TGTGCCAGCAGCCCACTGACTAGCTACGAGCAGTACTTC. Translated: CASSPLTSYEQYF.

The gene calls are TRBV28 and TRBJ2-2; possibly TRBD2 for D (6 bases). Germline CDR1 reads MDHEN; CDR2 reads SYDVKM. The germline V and J ends were trimmed by 5 bases and 4 bases, with 23 bases remaining between them. CDR3 size: 18 residues. The CDR3 sequence is CASSDLRGTFRGTGELFF. DNA of the CDR3: TGTGCCAGCAGTGACCTACGGGGGACTTTCCGGGGCACCGGGGAGCTGTTTTTT.

The rearrangement links TRBV6-5 to TRBJ1-2; tentatively, D is TRBD1 (6 bases). CDR1 is MNHEY, CDR2 SVGAGI, per germline. This CDR3 region has 14 residues. V lost 10 bases, J lost 3 bases, and 18 bases lay in between. The CDR3 coding sequence is TGTGCCACCCAAGATACAGGGTCTGACTATGGCTACACCTTC. This gives the protein CATQDTGSDYGYTF.

In this sample, this clone turned up a few times. V and J are TRBV6-6 and TRBJ2-1; D is unresolved. Deletions cut 6 bases from V and 9 bases from J, with 12 bases between. In germline, CDR1 is MNHNY, CDR2 SVGAGI (reference sequence). The CDR3 is 12 residues long. The CDR3 here is CASSHPPGEQFF. The CDR3 coding sequence is TGTGCCAGCAGCCACCCCCCGGGTGAGCAGTTCTTC.

This rearrangement joins TRBV28 to TRBJ2-3, with 9 bases that match TRBD1. The CDR3 runs to 15 residues. Germline values: CDR1 MDHEN, CDR2 SYDVKM. Trimming cost V 2 bases and J 5 bases; bases outside gene matches: 5. In DNA form, the CDR3 reads TGTGCCAGCAGTTTAATGGGACAGGGTGTAGATACGCAGTATTTT. This encodes CASSLMGQGVDTQYF. The full variable domain, its missing parts supplied by reference TRBV28 and TRBJ2-3, is DVKVTQSSRYLVKRTGEKVFLECVQDMDHENMFWYRQDPGLGLRLIYFSYDVKMKEKGDIPEGYSVSREKKERFSLILESASTNQTSMYLCASSLMGQGVDTQYFGPGTRLTVL.

J is TRBJ2-7 and V is TRBV3-1 (or the pseudogene TRBV3-2); 11 nucleotides agree with TRBD2. The germline V gene has CDR1 LGHDT and CDR2 YNNKEL (reference sequence). CDR3 length: 16 amino acids. Trimming took 5 bases from V and 3 from J; bases not matched to a gene: 9. The CDR3 loop is CASSYEGTSGLYEQYF. The CDR3 nucleotides read TGTGCCAGCAGCTACGAGGGGACTAGCGGACTCTACGAGCAGTACTTC.

The chain uses TRBV9 and TRBJ2-1, with 9 bases lining up with TRBD1. Germline loops: CDR1 SGDLS, CDR2 YYNGEE. Trimming at V came to 4 bases and at J to 2 bases, leaving 4 bases not matched to a gene. The CDR3 consists of 15 residues. The CDR3 DNA follows: TGTGCCAGCAGCCCCACAGGGGGCACCTACAATGAGCAGTTCTTC. Its translation: CASSPTGGTYNEQFF. Supplemented by reference TRBV9 and TRBJ2-1, the full variable domain reads DSGVTQTPKHLITATGQRVTLRCSPRSGDLSVYWYQQSLDQGLQFLIQYYNGEERAKGNILERFSAQQFPDLHSELNLSSLELGDSALYFCASSPTGGTYNEQFFGPGTRLTVL.

This clone was counted once. V gene TRBV5-1 combines with J gene TRBJ1-2; 10 bases line up with TRBD1. V gave up 5 bases and J gave up 4 bases; unmatched junction bases: 8. The germline V gene encodes CDR1 SGHRS and CDR2 YFSETQ. The CDR3 runs to 15 residues. For the CDR3, the DNA is TGCGCCAGCAGTCTGGACAGGGGGTTTCCCTATGGCTACACCTTC. Encoded protein: CASSLDRGFPYGYTF.

This chain links TRBV28 with TRBJ2-1; TRBD2 matches at 7 bases. Trimming removed 6 bases from V and 3 bases from J; junction bases left unmatched: 14. This CDR3 spans 17 amino acids. The V gene's germline CDR1 is MDHEN and CDR2 SYDVKM. CDR3 amino acids: CASRPGTTQWVYNEQFF. The DNA of the CDR3 is TGTGCCAGCAGGCCCGGGACTACCCAATGGGTCTACAATGAGCAGTTCTTC.

This clone has just one count. The chain has TRBV7-2 and TRBJ2-7, with TRBD2 matching over 9 bases. The CDR3 loop spans 16 amino acids. Germline values: CDR1 SGHTA, CDR2 FQGNSA. After removal of 1 base from V and 2 bases from J, the junction contained 6 bases not matched to a gene. Here the CDR3 reads CASSLGGSGSAYEQYF. As DNA, the CDR3 is TGTGCCAGCAGCTTAGGCGGTAGCGGGAGCGCCTACGAGCAGTACTTC.

This clone is a singleton in its sample. V gene TRBV6-4 combines with J gene TRBJ2-5, with 10 positions matching TRBD1. Germline CDR1 reads MRHNA; CDR2 reads SNTAGT. The ends lost 5 bases at V and 4 bases at J; junction bases unmatched: 7. The CDR3 has 15 residues. The CDR3 loop is CASSRSTGGVETQYF. The DNA for the CDR3 is TGTGCCAGCAGTCGATCGACAGGGGGCGTAGAGACCCAGTACTTC.

This chain links TRBV29-1 with TRBJ2-4, with D possibly matching TRBD2 (6 bases). Germline assignment: CDR1 SQVTM and CDR2 ANQGSEA. Between the trimmed V and J ends, which lost 4 bases and 7 bases, there was a span of 14 bases. This CDR3 is built from 13 residues. CDR3 coding DNA: TGCAGCGTTGGAGTAGCGGATCGGAACATTCAGTACTTC. This sequence encodes CSVGVADRNIQYF. Filled out from reference TRBV29-1 and TRBJ2-4, the complete variable domain reads SAVISQKPSRDICQRGTSLTIQCQVDSQVTMMFWYRQQPGQSLTLIATANQGSEATYESGFVIDKFPISRPNLTFSTLTVSNMSPEDSSIYLCSVGVADRNIQYFGAGTRLSVL.

This chain links TRBV18 with TRBJ2-7, with 11 positions matching TRBD2. The CDR3 covers 14 residues. From germline, CDR1 is KGHSH and CDR2 LQKENI. V was pared by 2 bases and J by 3 bases, with 0 bases of the junction left unmatched. CDR3 nucleotides: TGTGCCAGCTCACCAGGACTAGCGGGCTACGAGCAGTACTTC. It translates to CASSPGLAGYEQYF.

This clone was recorded once. V usage is TRBV7-9 and J usage is TRBJ2-7; D is perhaps TRBD2 (6 bases). This CDR3 contains 15 residues. From germline, CDR1 is SEHNR and CDR2 FQNEAQ (reference sequence). V was trimmed by 1 base and J by 2 bases, leaving 12 bases between them. CDR3 DNA sequence: TGTGCCAGCAGCTTAGTAGGGACTCCAACCTACGAGCAGTACTTC. It codes for CASSLVGTPTYEQYF.

The chain carries TRBV9 and TRBJ2-1; 7 nucleotides agree with TRBD2. The trim removed 1 base at V and 8 bases at J, leaving 9 bases unmatched. CDR3 size: 15 residues. The germline CDR1 and CDR2 sequences are SGDLS and YYNGEE. CDR3 residues: CASSVLGGSGDEQFF. The DNA for the CDR3 is TGTGCCAGCAGCGTATTGGGCGGGAGTGGTGATGAGCAGTTCTTC.

V usage is TRBV28 and J usage is TRBJ1-1, with a possible D match to TRBD1 (6 bases). V lost 5 bases, J lost 5 bases, and 18 bases lay in between. The CDR3 has 15 amino acids. Germline lookup yields CDR1 MDHEN and CDR2 SYDVKM. In nucleotides, the CDR3 is TGTGCCAGCAGTCTGTCCTCCAGGGGTAGGACTGAAGCTTTCTTT. It yields the protein CASSLSSRGRTEAFF.

V is TRBV5-4 and J is TRBJ2-3; 9 nucleotides line up with TRBD2. This CDR3 spans 16 amino acids. Trimming cost V 4 bases and J 0 bases; bases outside gene matches: 6. Germline V gene sequence: CDR1 SGHNT, CDR2 YYREEE (reference sequence). The CDR3 coding sequence is TGTGCCAGCAGCCTACCTACTAGCGGGAGCACAGATACGCAGTATTTT. Its translation is CASSLPTSGSTDTQYF.

This chain links TRBV18 with TRBJ1-1; a weak D match, TRBD1 (5 bases). Germline loops: CDR1 KGHSH, CDR2 LQKENI. V was shortened by 2 bases and J by 4 bases, with 11 bases between the two germline ends. CDR3 length: 14 amino acids. The CDR3 sequence is CASSPAGGATEAFF. In DNA form, the CDR3 reads TGTGCCAGCTCACCAGCGGGGGGTGCCACTGAAGCTTTCTTT.